This record concerns one T cell receptor (beta chain) sequence. Clones were read by immunoSEQ multiplex PCR, and TCRdb kept only the in-frame ones, dropping some. The table lists around 80,000 clones, 83% of them singletons. This specimen comes from a study of blood T cell repertoires in COVID-19. The wider study: Donors in the United States, Italy and Spain gave samples during acute or convalescent COVID-19. Sources were T cells, B-cell-depleted T cells, or PBMCs; the material itself was cDNA or gDNA.

Germline V CDR1 and CDR2: SGHRS, YFSETQ. V lost 0 bases, J lost 0 bases, and 7 bases lay in between. This CDR3 region has 15 residues. Sequencing was carried out using peripheral blood. The chain carries TRBV5-1 and TRBJ2-1; the D is unclear. This clonotype originated in a woman over 75 with acute or convalescent COVID-19. CDR3 DNA: TGCGCCAGCAGCTTGGACGGTGTCTCCTACAATGAGCAGTTCTTC. Its translation: CASSLDGVSYNEQFF. Complete variable domain (other parts from reference TRBV5-1 and TRBJ2-1): KAGVTQTPRYLIKTRGQQVTLSCSPISGHRSVSWYQQTPGQGLQFLFEYFSETQRNKGNFPGRFSGRQFSNSRSEMNVSTLELGDSALYLCASSLDGVSYNEQFFGPGTRLTVL.